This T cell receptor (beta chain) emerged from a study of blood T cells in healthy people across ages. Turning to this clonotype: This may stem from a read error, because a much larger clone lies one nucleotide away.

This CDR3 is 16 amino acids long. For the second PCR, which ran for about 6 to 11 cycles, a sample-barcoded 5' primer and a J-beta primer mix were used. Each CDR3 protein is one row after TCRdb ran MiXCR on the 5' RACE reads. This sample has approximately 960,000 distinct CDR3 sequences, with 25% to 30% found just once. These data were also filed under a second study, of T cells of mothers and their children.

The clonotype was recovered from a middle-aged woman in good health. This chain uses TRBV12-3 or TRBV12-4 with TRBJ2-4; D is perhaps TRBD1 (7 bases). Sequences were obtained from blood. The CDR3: CVSSFQGEVAKNIQYF. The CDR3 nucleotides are TGTGTCAGCAGCTTCCAGGGGGAGGTAGCCAAAAACATTCAGTACTTC.